This T cell receptor (beta chain) is from a study of blood T cell repertoires in COVID-19. Study at large: Collection of acute and convalescent COVID-19 samples took place in the United States, Italy and Spain.

Authors' processing steps: Reference gene primer amplification gave estimated nucleated cell counts. Sequencing used immunoSEQ multiplex PCR; TCRdb keeps in-frame clones, though not all of them. V and J calls and clone size are as listed in that table; D and trimming were resolved from the DNA. Of about 210,000 clones in the sample, roughly four fifths are singletons; the top ten hold approximately 8%. This clonotype was obtained from a woman between 50 and 59 years old with active or convalescent COVID-19. The sequenced material came from peripheral blood.

The CDR3 region is CASALLILRGGPARSYNSPLHF. Here the CDR3 DNA reads TGTGCCAGCGCTCTACTCATCCTTAGGGGGGGTCCAGCGAGGTCCTATAATTCACCCCTCCACTTT. The chain carries TRBV28 and TRBJ1-6, with D possibly being TRBD1 (6 bases). From germline, CDR1 is MDHEN and CDR2 SYDVKM. This CDR3 contains 22 residues. V dropped 8 bases and J dropped 1 base, with 33 bases sitting between them.